The clone carrying this TCR beta chain showed up just a few times. The antigen is unknown. TCRdb reprocessed the 5' RACE reads via MiXCR and lists one record per CDR3 protein. The sample shows almost 400,000 distinct CDR3 sequences, 20% to 25% of them seen only once. CDR1 LNHNV and CDR2 YYDKDF come from the germline V gene (reference sequence). V lost 1 base and J lost 4, with 11 bases in between. The CDR3 covers 14 residues. The source of the sample is a study of CD8 T cells in ankylosing spondylitis. Study-level points and caveats: In ankylosing spondylitis blood, a motif of roughly eight highly homologous TCR beta variants appeared characteristic.

This TCR derives from a male donor with ankylosing spondylitis. The specimen sequenced was blood, either unsorted or a sorted T cell fraction (not recorded which). The rearrangement uses TRBV15 and TRBJ2-7, with D hard to call. The CDR3 region is CATSRARNLYEQYF. The CDR3 nucleotides read TGTGCCACCAGCAGAGCCAGGAATCTGTACGAGCAGTACTTC. The full variable domain, in which reference TRBV15 and TRBJ2-7 provide the parts outside the CDR3, is DAMVIQNPRYQVTQFGKPVTLSCSQTLNHNVMYWYQQKSSQAPKLLFHYYDKDFNNEADTPDNFQSRRPNTSFCFLDIRSPGLGDTAMYLCATSRARNLYEQYFGPGTRLTVT.